Presented here are 17 T cell receptor beta chains from one specimen sequenced in a study of T cell responses to AZD1222 COVID-19 vaccine. TCRdb's table, derived via immunoSEQ multiplex PCR, lists solely in-frame clones and lacks some. The table lists over 150,000 clones, just over 90% of them singletons. The sample was peripheral blood, taken on day 0 of AZD1222 vaccination. The source is an adult in good health.

The chain links TRBV28 to TRBJ1-1, with D perhaps matching TRBD1 (5 bases). V lost 6 bases, J lost 5 bases, and 16 bases lay in between. This CDR3 has 14 residues. The germline V gene encodes CDR1 MDHEN and CDR2 SYDVKM. This chain's CDR3 is CASSLPPEGTEAFF. The CDR3 DNA reads as TGTGCCAGCAGCCTCCCCCCTGAGGGGACTGAAGCTTTCTTT.

The V gene is TRBV7-9, the J gene TRBJ1-4; D gene ambiguous. Germline V gene lookup returns CDR1 SEHNR and CDR2 FQNEAQ (reference sequence). The CDR3 covers 12 residues. The ends were cut back, 4 bases at V and 8 bases at J, with 8 bases in the middle. The DNA for the CDR3 is TGTGCCAGCAGCTCTACAGAGGAAAAACTGTTTTTT. Residues: CASSSTEEKLFF.

This clone was seen once. The chain carries TRBV3-1 (or the pseudogene TRBV3-2) and TRBJ2-1; TRBD1 is a possible D gene (5 bases). The V gene lost 1 base and the J gene lost 1 base, with 11 bases spanning the gap. CDR1 LGHDT and CDR2 YNNKEL come from the germline V gene (reference sequence). The CDR3 length is 16 residues. CDR3 DNA: TGTGCCAGCAGCCAAGGGCAGGGCCTTTCCTACAATGAGCAGTTCTTC. This sequence encodes CASSQGQGLSYNEQFF.

This chain joins TRBV5-1 and TRBJ1-1; D unresolved. The V and J ends lost 0 bases and 11 bases respectively, with 14 bases between them. The CDR3 sequence is 13 residues long. Per the germline V gene, CDR1 is SGHRS and CDR2 is YFSETQ. The CDR3 sequence: CASSLAEGYGAFF. The CDR3 DNA reads TGCGCCAGCAGCTTGGCGGAGGGTTACGGGGCTTTCTTT.

The chain recombines TRBV28 with TRBJ2-3; D ambiguous. V was pared by 4 bases and J by 0 bases, with 11 bases between. Germline CDR1 and CDR2: MDHEN and SYDVKM. This CDR3 comprises 15 residues. The CDR3 sequence: CASSSSTASTDTQYF. DNA of the CDR3: TGTGCCAGCAGTTCGTCAACGGCTAGCACAGATACGCAGTATTTT.

The gene calls are TRBV4-1 and TRBJ1-2; 11 nucleotides align to TRBD1. Germline CDR1 MGHRA, CDR2 YSYEKL. The V segment lost 2 bases and the J segment 4 bases; nucleotides outside the gene matches: 6. The CDR3 spans 16 residues. The CDR3 loop reads CASSQKGQGAIYGYTF. The CDR3 coding sequence is TGCGCCAGCAGCCAAAAAGGACAGGGGGCAATCTATGGCTACACCTTC.

The V gene is TRBV20-1, the J gene TRBJ1-2, with TRBD1 identical over 7 bases. Unmatched junction bases numbered 9, after V lost 3 bases and J lost 8 bases. CDR1 DFQATT and CDR2 SNEGSKA come from the germline V gene (reference sequence). This CDR3 is 13 amino acids long. The CDR3: CSASHPRQGGYTF. The CDR3, as DNA: TGCAGTGCTAGTCACCCCCGACAGGGCGGCTACACCTTC.

V is TRBV6-5 and J is TRBJ2-3; D ambiguous. With 8 bases removed from V and 1 base from J, the gap between germline ends came to 13 bases. CDR3 length equals 14 residues. Germline V gene data show CDR1 as MNHEY and CDR2 as SVGAGI. CDR3 residues: CASPPSPGTDTQYF. CDR3 coding DNA: TGTGCCAGCCCGCCTAGTCCAGGCACAGATACGCAGTATTTT.

V gene TRBV2 combines with J gene TRBJ1-6; D ambiguous. This CDR3 has 14 residues. V lost 4 bases to trimming and J lost 5 bases, with 9 bases between them. Germline CDR1 and CDR2: SNHLY and FYNNEI. CDR3: CASSVRRNNSPLHF. CDR3 nucleotides: TGTGCCAGCAGTGTAAGGAGAAATAATTCACCCCTCCACTTT.

The CDR3 DNA is TGTGCCAGCAGCCAAGGAGGACGGTGGGATGGCTACACCTTC. Translation gives CASSQGGRWDGYTF. This chain joins TRBV4-2 and TRBJ1-2, with D hard to call. This CDR3 has 14 amino acids. CDR1 LGHNA and CDR2 YNFKEQ come from the germline V gene. V gave up 1 base and J gave up 6 bases, with 12 bases separating them.

This chain connects TRBV28 to TRBJ1-5; 12 bases align to TRBD1. V trimming: 8 bases; J trimming: 1 base; junction bases outside the gene matches: 15. This CDR3 region has 19 residues. From germline, CDR1 is MDHEN and CDR2 SYDVKM. CDR3 sequence reads: CASGKAGTGGLGSNQPQHF. CDR3 DNA: TGTGCCAGCGGGAAAGCCGGGACAGGGGGCCTGGGGAGCAATCAGCCCCAGCATTTT.

The gene calls are TRBV4-2 and TRBJ1-5; possible D gene TRBD1, 6 bases. Trimming removed 6 bases at V and 2 bases at J, with 20 bases between. From germline, CDR1 is LGHNA and CDR2 YNFKEQ. The CDR3 has 17 amino acids. The CDR3 DNA reads TGTGCCAGCAGAAAAGGAGGGGCAGGGGACGGCAATCAGCCCCAGCATTTT. This sequence encodes CASRKGGAGDGNQPQHF.

The sample holds a few counts of this clone. The rearrangement joins TRBV27 to TRBJ2-7; 9 nucleotides match TRBD1. Trimming removed 4 bases from V and 2 bases from J; junction bases left unmatched: 6. The CDR3 consists of 15 residues. The V gene's germline CDR1 is MNHEY and CDR2 SMNVEV (reference sequence). The CDR3 DNA reads as TGTGCCAGCAGTTCACCCGGGACAGGGACCTACGAGCAGTACTTC. Its translation: CASSSPGTGTYEQYF.

The CDR3 coding sequence is TGTGCCAGCAGCCAAGATCTGGCCGACTACACCGGGGAGCTGTTTTTT. Amino acid sequence: CASSQDLADYTGELFF. This chain uses TRBV3-1 (or the pseudogene TRBV3-2) with TRBJ2-2; D gene uncertain. The length of the CDR3 is 16 residues. Trimming took off 0 bases at V and 3 bases at J, with 11 bases between the two ends. Germline V gene lookup returns CDR1 LGHDT and CDR2 YNNKEL (reference sequence).

The chain combines TRBV24-1 with TRBJ2-7; D is perhaps TRBD2 (6 bases). CDR3 size: 15 residues. Trimming pared 4 bases from V and 6 bases from J, leaving 18 bases between. Germline V gene lookup returns CDR1 KGHDR and CDR2 SFDVKD. The CDR3 reads CATSDPRGTHGEQYF. CDR3 nucleotides: TGTGCCACCAGTGACCCCCGGGGGACCCATGGCGAGCAGTACTTC.

This chain connects TRBV12-3 or TRBV12-4 to TRBJ2-7; TRBD2 aligns across 7 bases. The J segment lost 7 bases and the V segment lost 7 bases, leaving 10 bases of the junction unmatched. CDR3 length: 13 residues. In nucleotides, the CDR3 is TGTGCCAGCACCGGACTAGGTAGTTGGGAGCAGTACTTC. Translated, it gives CASTGLGSWEQYF.

The chain employs TRBV4-2 and TRBJ2-3; 14 positions agree with TRBD2. V lost 4 bases and J lost 4; bases outside the gene matches: 4. Germline CDR1 and CDR2: LGHNA and YNFKEQ. The CDR3 loop spans 16 amino acids. As DNA, the CDR3 is TGTGCCAGCAGCCCTACGACTAGCGGGGGGGCAGATACGCAGTATTTT. This codes for CASSPTTSGGADTQYF.